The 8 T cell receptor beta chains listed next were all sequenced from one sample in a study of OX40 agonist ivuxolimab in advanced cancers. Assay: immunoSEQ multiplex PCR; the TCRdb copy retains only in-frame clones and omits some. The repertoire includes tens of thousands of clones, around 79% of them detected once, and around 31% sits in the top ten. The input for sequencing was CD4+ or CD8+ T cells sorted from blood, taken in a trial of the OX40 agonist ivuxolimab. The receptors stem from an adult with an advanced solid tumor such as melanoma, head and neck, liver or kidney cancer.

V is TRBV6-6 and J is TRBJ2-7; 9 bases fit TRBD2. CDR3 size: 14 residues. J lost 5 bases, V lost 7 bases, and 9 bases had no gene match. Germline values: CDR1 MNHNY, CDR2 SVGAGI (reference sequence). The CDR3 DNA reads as TGTGCCAGCATGGAGGCGGGAGGGAACCACGAGCAGTACTTC. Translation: CASMEAGGNHEQYF.

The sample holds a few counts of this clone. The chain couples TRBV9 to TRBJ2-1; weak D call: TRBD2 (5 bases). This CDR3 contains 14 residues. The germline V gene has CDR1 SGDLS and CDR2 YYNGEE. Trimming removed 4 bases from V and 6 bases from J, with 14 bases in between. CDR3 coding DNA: TGTGCCAGCAGCCCCCCCCCGGGGTCCAATGAGCAGTTCTTC. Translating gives CASSPPPGSNEQFF.

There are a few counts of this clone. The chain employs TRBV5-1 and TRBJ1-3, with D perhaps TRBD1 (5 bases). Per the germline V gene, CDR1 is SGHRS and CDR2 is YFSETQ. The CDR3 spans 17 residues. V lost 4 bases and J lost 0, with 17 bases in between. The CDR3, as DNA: TGCGCCAGCAGCCCATACGGACCGGGGCACTCTGGAAACACCATATATTTT. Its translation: CASSPYGPGHSGNTIYF.

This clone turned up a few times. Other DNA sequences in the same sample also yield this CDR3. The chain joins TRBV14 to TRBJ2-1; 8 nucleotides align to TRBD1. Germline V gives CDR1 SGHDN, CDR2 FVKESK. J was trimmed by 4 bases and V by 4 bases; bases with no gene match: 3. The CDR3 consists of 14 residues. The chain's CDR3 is CASSPWTGYNEQFF. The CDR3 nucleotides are TGTGCCAGCAGCCCATGGACAGGGTACAATGAGCAGTTCTTC. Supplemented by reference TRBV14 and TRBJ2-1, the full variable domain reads EAGVTQFPSHSVIEKGQTVTLRCDPISGHDNLYWYRRVMGKEIKFLLHFVKESKQDESGMPNNRFLAERTGGTYSTLKVQPAELEDSGVYFCASSPWTGYNEQFFGPGTRLTVL.

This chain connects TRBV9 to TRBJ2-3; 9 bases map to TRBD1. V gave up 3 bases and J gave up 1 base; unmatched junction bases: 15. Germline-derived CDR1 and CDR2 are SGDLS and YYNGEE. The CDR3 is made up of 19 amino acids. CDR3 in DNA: TGTGCCAGCAGCGGAAGACCGGGACAGGGTCGAGGTGGCACAGATACGCAGTATTTT. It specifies CASSGRPGQGRGGTDTQYF.

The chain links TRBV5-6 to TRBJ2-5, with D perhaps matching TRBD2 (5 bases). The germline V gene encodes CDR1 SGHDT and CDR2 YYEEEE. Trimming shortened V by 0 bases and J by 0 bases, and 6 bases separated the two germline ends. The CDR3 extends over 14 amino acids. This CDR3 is CASSLVGNQETQYF. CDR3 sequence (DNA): TGTGCCAGCAGCTTGGTCGGGAACCAAGAGACCCAGTACTTC. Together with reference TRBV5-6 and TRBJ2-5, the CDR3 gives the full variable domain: DAGVTQSPTHLIKTRGQQVTLRCSPKSGHDTVSWYQQALGQGPQFIFQYYEEEERQRGNFPDRFSGHQFPNYSSELNVNALLLGDSALYLCASSLVGNQETQYFGPGTRLLVL.

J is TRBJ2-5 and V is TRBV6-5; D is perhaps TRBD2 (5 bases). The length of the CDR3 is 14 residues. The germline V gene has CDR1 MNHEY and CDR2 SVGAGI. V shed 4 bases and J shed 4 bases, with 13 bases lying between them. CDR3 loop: CASSSGLSLETQYF. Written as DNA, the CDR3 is TGTGCCAGCAGTTCAGGACTCTCGCTAGAGACCCAGTACTTC.

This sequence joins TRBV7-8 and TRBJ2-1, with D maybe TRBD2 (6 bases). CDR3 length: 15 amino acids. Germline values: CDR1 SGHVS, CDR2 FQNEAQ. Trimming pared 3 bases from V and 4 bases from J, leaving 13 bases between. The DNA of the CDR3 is TGTGCCAGCAGCTTTGCCGGGACTTCATACAATGAGCAGTTCTTC. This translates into CASSFAGTSYNEQFF.